This T cell receptor (beta chain) was identified in a study of shared clonotypes between healthy human individuals. Study results and limitations: Naive CD4 clonotype sharing across a handful of donors was 4% to 5.5%.

CDR1 is SGHAT, CDR2 FQNNGV, per germline. V was clipped by 5 bases and J by 4 bases, with 15 bases between them. The CDR3 has 15 residues. With regard to this clone: Its target is not known.

Every subset's genomic DNA went evenly onto several immunoSEQ plates. The protocol was immunoSEQ multiplex PCR, while the TCRdb copy is restricted to in-frame clones and leaves out a portion. This table holds about 1.5 million clones, approximately 98% found once. The J gene is TRBJ1-5, the V gene TRBV11-2, with a weak D call TRBD1 (6 bases). Sequenced material: naive CD4+ T cells sorted from blood. Regarding subset: CD45RA+ positively selected. This clonotype was obtained from a young man in good health. CDR3 DNA sequence: TGTGCCAGCAGCCCAGGGGCAGAAGGGAATCAGCCCCAGCATTTT. As protein: CASSPGAEGNQPQHF.